The clone carrying this T cell receptor beta chain was detected a few times. The data derive from a study of cytotoxic CD8 clonotypes in ibrutinib-treated CLL. Overall study: The cohort had around 11 relapsed/refractory and around 14 treatment-naive patients, 17 to 18 IGHV unmutated.

Using immunoSEQ multiplex PCR, the repertoire was profiled, and TCRdb retains in-frame clones only, with some absent. The sample contains 20,000 to 30,000 clones, approximately 70% of which appear only once. Genomic DNA (about 2.2 micrograms) was obtained from cryopreserved PBMCs for construction of TCR beta libraries. Germline values: CDR1 MNHNS, CDR2 SASEGT. V lost 1 base to trimming and J lost 4 bases; unmatched junction nucleotides: 2. CDR3 size: 16 residues. This TCR came from a human donor with chronic lymphocytic leukemia. V and J are TRBV6-1 and TRBJ2-2, with 11 bases lining up with TRBD1. Material: PBMCs, obtained at disease progression, from a patient treated with ibrutinib. CDR3 nucleotides: TGTGCCAGCAGTGAAGGGACAGGGGGCCGCACCGGGGAGCTGTTTTTT. Translating it yields CASSEGTGGRTGELFF.